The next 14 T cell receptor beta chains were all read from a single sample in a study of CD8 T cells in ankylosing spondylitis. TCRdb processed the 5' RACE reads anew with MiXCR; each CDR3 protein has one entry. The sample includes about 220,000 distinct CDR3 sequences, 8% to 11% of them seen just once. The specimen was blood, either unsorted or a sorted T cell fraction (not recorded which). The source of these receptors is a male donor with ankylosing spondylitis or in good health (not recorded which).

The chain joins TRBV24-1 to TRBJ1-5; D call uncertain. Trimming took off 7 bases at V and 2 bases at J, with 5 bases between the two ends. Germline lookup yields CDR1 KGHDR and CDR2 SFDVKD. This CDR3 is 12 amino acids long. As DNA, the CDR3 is TGTGCCACCAGCGTGGGCAATCAGCCCCAGCATTTT. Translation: CATSVGNQPQHF.

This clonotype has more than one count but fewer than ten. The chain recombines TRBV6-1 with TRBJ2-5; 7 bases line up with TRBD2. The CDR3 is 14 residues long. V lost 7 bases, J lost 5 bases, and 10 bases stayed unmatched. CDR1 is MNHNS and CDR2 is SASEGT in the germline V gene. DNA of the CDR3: TGTGCCAGCACCCCAACCCGGGGAGGGGAGACCCAGTACTTC. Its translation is CASTPTRGGETQYF.

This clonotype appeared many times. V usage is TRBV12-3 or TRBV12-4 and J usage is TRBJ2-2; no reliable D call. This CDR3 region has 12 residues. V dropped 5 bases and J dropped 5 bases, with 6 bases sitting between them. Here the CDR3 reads CASSHPTGELFF. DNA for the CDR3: TGTGCCAGCAGTCATCCTACCGGGGAGCTGTTTTTT.

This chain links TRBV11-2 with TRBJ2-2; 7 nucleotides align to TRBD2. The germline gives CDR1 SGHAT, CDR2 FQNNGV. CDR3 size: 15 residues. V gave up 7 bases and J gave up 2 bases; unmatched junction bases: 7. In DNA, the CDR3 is TGTGCCAGCACCTCCGAGCGGGGTAACACCGGGGAGCTGTTTTTT. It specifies CASTSERGNTGELFF.

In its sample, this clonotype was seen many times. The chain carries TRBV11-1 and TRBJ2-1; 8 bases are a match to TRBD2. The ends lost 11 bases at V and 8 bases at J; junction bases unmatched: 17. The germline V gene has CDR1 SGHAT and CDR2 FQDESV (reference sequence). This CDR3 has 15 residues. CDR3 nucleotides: TGTGCCGTCGCCACCGCCGCCGGGGGGGCATATGAGCAGTTCTTC. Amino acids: CAVATAAGGAYEQFF.

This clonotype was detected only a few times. CDR3 sequence: CASSVDSGQGTEAFF. The DNA of the CDR3 is TGTGCCAGCAGCGTAGATTCGGGACAGGGCACTGAAGCTTTCTTT. The genes are TRBV9 and TRBJ1-1; 9 bases are shared with TRBD1. CDR3 length equals 15 residues. Trimming removed 0 bases from V and 4 bases from J; junction bases left unmatched: 4. The germline V gene encodes CDR1 SGDLS and CDR2 YYNGEE.

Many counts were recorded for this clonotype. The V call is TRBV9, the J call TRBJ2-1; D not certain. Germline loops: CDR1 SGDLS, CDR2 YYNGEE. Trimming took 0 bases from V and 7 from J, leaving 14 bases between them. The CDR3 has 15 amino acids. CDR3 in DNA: TGTGCCAGCAGCGTAGGCGGTACAGACCATAATGAGCAGTTCTTC. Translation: CASSVGGTDHNEQFF.

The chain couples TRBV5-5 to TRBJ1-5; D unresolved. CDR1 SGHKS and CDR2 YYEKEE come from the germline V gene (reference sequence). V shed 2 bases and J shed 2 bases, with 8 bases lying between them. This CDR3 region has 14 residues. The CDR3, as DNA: TGTGCCAGCAGCTTTGAAGGCGGCAATCAGCCCCAGCATTTT. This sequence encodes CASSFEGGNQPQHF.

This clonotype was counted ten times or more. As DNA, the CDR3 is TGCGCCAGCAGCTTGGAGGGTTTCGAATACGGCTACACCTTC. Translation: CASSLEGFEYGYTF. The rearrangement joins TRBV5-1 to TRBJ1-2; D is unclear. V dropped 0 bases and J dropped 8 bases, with 14 bases sitting between them. The germline V gene has CDR1 SGHRS and CDR2 YFSETQ. The CDR3 has 14 amino acids.

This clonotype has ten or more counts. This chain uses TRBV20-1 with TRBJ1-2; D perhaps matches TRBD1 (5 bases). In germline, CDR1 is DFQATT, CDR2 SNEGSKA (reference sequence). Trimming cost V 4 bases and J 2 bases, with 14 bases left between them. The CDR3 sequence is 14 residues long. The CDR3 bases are TGCAGTGCTACCAACCCGACAGTCAACTATGGCTACACCTTC. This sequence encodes CSATNPTVNYGYTF.

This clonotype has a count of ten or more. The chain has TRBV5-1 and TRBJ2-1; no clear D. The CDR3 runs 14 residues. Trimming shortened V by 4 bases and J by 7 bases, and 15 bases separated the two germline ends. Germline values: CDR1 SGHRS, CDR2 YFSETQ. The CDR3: CASSRLTQGNEQFF. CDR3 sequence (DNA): TGCGCCAGCAGCAGGCTGACCCAAGGGAATGAGCAGTTCTTC. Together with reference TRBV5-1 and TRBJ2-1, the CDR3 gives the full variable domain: KAGVTQTPRYLIKTRGQQVTLSCSPISGHRSVSWYQQTPGQGLQFLFEYFSETQRNKGNFPGRFSGRQFSNSRSEMNVSTLELGDSALYLCASSRLTQGNEQFFGPGTRLTVL.

The CDR3 nucleotides are TGTGCCAGCAGCGTATCACGGGGAGGGGAGACCCAGTACTTC. Protein sequence: CASSVSRGGETQYF. This chain links TRBV9 with TRBJ2-5, with TRBD2 matching 7 bases. The CDR3 is 14 residues long. Trimming took 1 base from V and 5 from J; bases not matched to a gene: 5. CDR1 and CDR2 (germline): SGDLS, YYNGEE.

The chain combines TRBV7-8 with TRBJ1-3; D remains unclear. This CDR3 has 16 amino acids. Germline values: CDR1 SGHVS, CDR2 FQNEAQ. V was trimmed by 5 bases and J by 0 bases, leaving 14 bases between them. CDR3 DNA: TGTGCCAGCAGCCCAAAAACCAATCCCTCTGGAAACACCATATATTTT. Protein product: CASSPKTNPSGNTIYF.

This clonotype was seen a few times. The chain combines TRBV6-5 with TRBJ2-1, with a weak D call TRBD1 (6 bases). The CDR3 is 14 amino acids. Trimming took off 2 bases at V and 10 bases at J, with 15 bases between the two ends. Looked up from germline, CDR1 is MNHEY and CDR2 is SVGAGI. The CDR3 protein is CASSYGAGVAEQFF. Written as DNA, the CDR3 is TGTGCCAGCAGTTACGGGGCAGGGGTTGCCGAGCAGTTCTTC.